The clone carrying this T cell receptor beta chain was observed once. This specimen comes from a study of blood T cell repertoires in COVID-19. Those enrolled, adults aged roughly 18 to 90 years, came from about 24 US areas. Each participant's cohort was designated according to participant-reported clinical history. V was pared by 6 bases and J by 0 bases, with 11 bases between. The germline V gene has CDR1 MNHEY and CDR2 SVGAGI. The CDR3 length is 15 residues. Data came from immunoSEQ multiplex PCR; TCRdb stores just in-frame clones and leaves some out. The repertoire includes 150,000 to 200,000 clones, roughly 82% of them detected once, and under 9.5% sits in the top ten.

The gene calls are TRBV6-5 and TRBJ2-2; weak D call: TRBD2 (5 bases). The receptor's source is a woman aged 25 to 39 who had recovered from COVID-19. The specimen was PBMCs or T cells enriched from blood (not recorded which). The CDR3 DNA sequence: TGTGCCAGCAGGAACGGCGGGCCGAACACCGGGGAGCTGTTTTTT. This codes for CASRNGGPNTGELFF.